The text below deals with one T cell receptor (beta chain). The sample is drawn from a study of blood T cell repertoires in COVID-19. About the research overall: Acute and convalescent COVID-19 samples came from the United States, Italy and Spain. Sample material is recorded as cDNA or gDNA derived from T cells, B-cell-depleted T cells, or PBMCs.

In the original analysis: Estimates of nucleated cell counts were drawn from the amplification of reference gene primers. The table came from immunoSEQ multiplex PCR; TCRdb's copy has only in-frame clones and leaves some out. V, J and clone size are those of that table, while D and trimming were read from the DNA. The sample has nearly 80,000 clones, roughly 80% seen once. Germline V gene data show CDR1 as ENHRY and CDR2 as SYGVKD. The CDR3 has 16 amino acids. Trimming at V came to 4 bases and at J to 3 bases, leaving 6 bases not matched to a gene. This chain connects TRBV10-3 to TRBJ2-3, with 11 bases matching TRBD1. The TCR was taken from a woman in her 70s with acute or convalescent COVID-19. The sequencing input was peripheral blood. This CDR3 reads CAISARTGGRTDTQYF. As DNA, the CDR3 is TGTGCCATCAGTGCTCGGACAGGGGGCAGGACAGATACGCAGTATTTT.